The present T cell receptor beta chain was sequenced within a study of blood T cell repertoires in COVID-19. Study information: Acute and convalescent COVID-19 specimens originated in the United States, Italy and Spain. Sample material is recorded as cDNA or gDNA derived from T cells, B-cell-depleted T cells, or PBMCs.

Only one count was recorded for this clone. In the authors' workflow: Counts of nucleated cells, estimated from reference gene primer amplification, were obtained. TCRdb's table, derived via immunoSEQ multiplex PCR, lists solely in-frame clones and lacks some. V, J and clone size are those of that table, while D and trimming were read from the DNA. The repertoire includes about 88,000 clones, 87% of them detected once, and about 15% sits in the top ten. V was shortened by 2 bases and J by 8 bases, with 10 bases between the two germline ends. Germline loops: CDR1 SGDLS, CDR2 YYNGEE. The CDR3 sequence is 13 residues long.

Sequenced input: peripheral blood. This receptor was identified in a male donor with acute or convalescent COVID-19. The gene calls are TRBV9 and TRBJ1-4, with D tentatively TRBD1 (5 bases). In nucleotides, the CDR3 is TGTGCCAGCAGCGTCCAGGGTGGGGAAAAACTGTTTTTT. Protein sequence: CASSVQGGEKLFF.